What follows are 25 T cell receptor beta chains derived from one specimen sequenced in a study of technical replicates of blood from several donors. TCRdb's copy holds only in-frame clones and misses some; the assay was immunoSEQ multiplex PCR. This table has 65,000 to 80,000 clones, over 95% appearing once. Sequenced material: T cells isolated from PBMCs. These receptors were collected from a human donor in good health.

CDR3 bases: TGTGCCAGCAGCCTACCGGGACAGGGAGGCTATGGCTACACCTTC. This gives the protein CASSLPGQGGYGYTF. The V call is TRBV5-5, the J call TRBJ1-2; TRBD1 matches at 9 bases. V shed 4 bases, J shed 4 bases, and the junction held 8 bases outside the gene matches. Per the germline V gene, CDR1 is SGHKS and CDR2 is YYEKEE (reference sequence). The CDR3 runs 15 residues. Full variable domain (remainder filled in from reference TRBV5-5 and TRBJ1-2): DAGVTQSPTHLIKTRGQQVTLRCSPISGHKSVSWYQQVLGQGPQFIFQYYEKEERGRGNFPDRFSARQFPNYSSELNVNALLLGDSALYLCASSLPGQGGYGYTFGSGTRLTVV.

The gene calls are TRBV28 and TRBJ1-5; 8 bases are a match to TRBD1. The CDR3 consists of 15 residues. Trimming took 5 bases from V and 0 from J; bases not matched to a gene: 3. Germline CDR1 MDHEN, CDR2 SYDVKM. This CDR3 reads CASSGQGNSNQPQHF. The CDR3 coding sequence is TGTGCCAGCAGTGGACAGGGAAATAGCAATCAGCCCCAGCATTTT.

The CDR3 spells CASSVRGGEKLFF. The CDR3 DNA reads TGTGCCAGCAGCGTACGGGGAGGGGAAAAACTGTTTTTT. This chain uses TRBV9 with TRBJ1-4, with unresolved D. The CDR3 has 13 residues. The V gene's germline CDR1 is SGDLS and CDR2 YYNGEE. V was clipped by 1 base and J by 8 bases, with 9 bases between them.

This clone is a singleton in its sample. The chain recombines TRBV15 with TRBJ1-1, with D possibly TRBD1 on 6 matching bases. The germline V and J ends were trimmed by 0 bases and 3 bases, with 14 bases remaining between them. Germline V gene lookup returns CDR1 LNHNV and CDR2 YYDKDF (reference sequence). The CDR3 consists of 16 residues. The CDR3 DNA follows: TGTGCCACCAGCAGAGATCCAGGGGCGCGGGACACTGAAGCTTTCTTT. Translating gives CATSRDPGARDTEAFF.

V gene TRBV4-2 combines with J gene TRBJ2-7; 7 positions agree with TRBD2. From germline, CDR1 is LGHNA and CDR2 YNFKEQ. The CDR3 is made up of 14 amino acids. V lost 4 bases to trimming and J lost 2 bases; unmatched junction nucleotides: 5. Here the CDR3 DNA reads TGTGCCAGCAGCCTGAGCGGGGCGGCCTACGAGCAGTACTTC. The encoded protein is CASSLSGAAYEQYF.

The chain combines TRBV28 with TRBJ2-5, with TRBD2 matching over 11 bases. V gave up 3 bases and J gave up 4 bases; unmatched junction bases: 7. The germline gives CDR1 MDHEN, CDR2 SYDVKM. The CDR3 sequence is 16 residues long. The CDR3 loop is CASSLTSGAGVETQYF. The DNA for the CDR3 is TGTGCCAGCAGTTTGACTAGCGGGGCGGGGGTAGAGACCCAGTACTTC.

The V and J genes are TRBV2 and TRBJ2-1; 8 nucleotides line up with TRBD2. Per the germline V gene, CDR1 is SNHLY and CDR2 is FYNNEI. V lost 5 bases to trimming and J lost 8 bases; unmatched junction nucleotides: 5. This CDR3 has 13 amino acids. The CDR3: CASSPTSGDEQFF. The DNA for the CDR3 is TGTGCCAGCAGTCCCACTAGCGGCGATGAGCAGTTCTTC.

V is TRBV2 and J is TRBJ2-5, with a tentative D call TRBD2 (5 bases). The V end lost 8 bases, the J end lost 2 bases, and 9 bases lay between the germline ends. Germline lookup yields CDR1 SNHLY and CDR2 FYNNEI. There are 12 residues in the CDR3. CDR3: CASGSLQETQYF. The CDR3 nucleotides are TGTGCCAGCGGGAGTTTACAAGAGACCCAGTACTTC. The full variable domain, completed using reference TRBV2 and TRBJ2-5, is EPEVTQTPSHQVTQMGQEVILRCVPISNHLYFYWYRQILGQKVEFLVSFYNNEISEKSEIFDDQFSVERPDGSNFTLKIRSTKLEDSAMYFCASGSLQETQYFGPGTRLLVL.

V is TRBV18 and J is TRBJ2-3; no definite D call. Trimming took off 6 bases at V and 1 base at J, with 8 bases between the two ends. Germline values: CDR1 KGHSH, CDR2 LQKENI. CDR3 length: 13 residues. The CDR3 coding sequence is TGTGCCAGCTCCCCCCCTGGCACAGATACGCAGTATTTT. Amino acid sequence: CASSPPGTDTQYF.

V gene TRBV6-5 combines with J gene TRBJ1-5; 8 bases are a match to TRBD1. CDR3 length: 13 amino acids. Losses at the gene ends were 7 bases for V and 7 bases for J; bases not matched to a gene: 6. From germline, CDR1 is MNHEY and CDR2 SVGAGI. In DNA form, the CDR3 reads TGTGCCAGCAAAGACAGGGGAGGGCAGCCCCAGCATTTT. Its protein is CASKDRGGQPQHF.

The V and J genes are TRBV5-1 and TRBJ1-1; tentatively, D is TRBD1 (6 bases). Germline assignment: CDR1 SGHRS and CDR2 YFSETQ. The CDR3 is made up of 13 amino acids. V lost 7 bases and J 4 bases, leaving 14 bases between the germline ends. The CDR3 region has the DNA TGCGCCAGCGCCTTGAGGGGGGGCACTGAAGCTTTCTTT. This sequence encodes CASALRGGTEAFF.

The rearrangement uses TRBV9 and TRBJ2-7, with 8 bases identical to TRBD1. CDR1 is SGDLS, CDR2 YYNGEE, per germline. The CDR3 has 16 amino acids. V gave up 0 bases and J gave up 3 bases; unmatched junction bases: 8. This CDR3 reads CASSVGPGQEVYEQYF. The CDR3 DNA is TGTGCCAGCAGCGTAGGTCCGGGACAGGAGGTCTACGAGCAGTACTTC.

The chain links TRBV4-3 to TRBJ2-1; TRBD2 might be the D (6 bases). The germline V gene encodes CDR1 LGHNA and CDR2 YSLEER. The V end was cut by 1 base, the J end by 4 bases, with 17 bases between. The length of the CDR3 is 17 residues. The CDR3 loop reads CASSQGRETSYYNEQFF. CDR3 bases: TGCGCCAGCAGCCAAGGTCGGGAGACTTCCTATTACAATGAGCAGTTCTTC.

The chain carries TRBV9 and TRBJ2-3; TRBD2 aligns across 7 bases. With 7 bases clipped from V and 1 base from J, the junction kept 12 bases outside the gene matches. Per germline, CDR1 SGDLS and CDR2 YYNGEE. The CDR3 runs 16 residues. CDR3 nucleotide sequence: TGTGCCAGCCGTTTTGGGCTAGCGGAGGGCACAGATACGCAGTATTTT. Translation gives CASRFGLAEGTDTQYF.

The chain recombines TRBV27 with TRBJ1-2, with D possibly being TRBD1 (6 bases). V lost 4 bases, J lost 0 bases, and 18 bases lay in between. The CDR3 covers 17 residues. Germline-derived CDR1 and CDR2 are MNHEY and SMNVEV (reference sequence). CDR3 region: CASSSGPLQGANYGYTF. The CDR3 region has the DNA TGTGCCAGCAGTTCGGGGCCTTTACAGGGAGCTAACTATGGCTACACCTTC.

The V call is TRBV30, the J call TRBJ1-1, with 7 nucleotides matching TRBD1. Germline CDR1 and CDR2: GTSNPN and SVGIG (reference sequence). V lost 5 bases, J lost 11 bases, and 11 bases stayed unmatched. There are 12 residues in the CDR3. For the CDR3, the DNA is TGTGCCTGGGCTACAGGGGATAAGGAGGCTTTCTTT. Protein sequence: CAWATGDKEAFF.

In nucleotides, the CDR3 is TGTGCCAGCAGTTTTGCAGGGAGGACTGAAGCTTTCTTT. Its protein is CASSFAGRTEAFF. This chain uses TRBV28 with TRBJ1-1, with D possibly TRBD1 on 5 matching bases. Germline V gene sequence: CDR1 MDHEN, CDR2 SYDVKM. Between the trimmed V and J ends, which lost 3 bases and 5 bases, there was a span of 10 bases. The CDR3 covers 13 residues.

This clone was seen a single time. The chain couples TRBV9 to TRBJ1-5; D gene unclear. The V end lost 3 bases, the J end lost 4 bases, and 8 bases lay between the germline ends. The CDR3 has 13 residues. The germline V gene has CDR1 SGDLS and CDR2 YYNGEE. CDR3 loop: CASSGGLNQPQHF. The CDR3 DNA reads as TGTGCCAGCAGCGGAGGGTTAAATCAGCCCCAGCATTTT.

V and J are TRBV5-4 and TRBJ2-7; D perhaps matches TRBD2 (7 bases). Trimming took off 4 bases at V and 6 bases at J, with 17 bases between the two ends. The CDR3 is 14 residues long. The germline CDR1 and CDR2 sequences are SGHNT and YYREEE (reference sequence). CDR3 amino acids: CASSPYREGSEQYF. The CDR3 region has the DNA TGTGCCAGCAGCCCCTACAGGGAGGGGAGCGAGCAGTACTTC. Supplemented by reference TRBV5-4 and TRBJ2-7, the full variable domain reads ETGVTQSPTHLIKTRGQQVTLRCSSQSGHNTVSWYQQALGQGPQFIFQYYREEENGRGNFPPRFSGLQFPNYSSELNVNALELDDSALYLCASSPYREGSEQYFGPGTRLTVT.

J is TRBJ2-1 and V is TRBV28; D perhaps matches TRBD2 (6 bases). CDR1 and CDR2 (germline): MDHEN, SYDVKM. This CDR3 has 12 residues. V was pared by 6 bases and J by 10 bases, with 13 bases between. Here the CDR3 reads CASRTGSGEQFF. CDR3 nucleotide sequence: TGTGCCAGCAGAACCGGGAGCGGAGAGCAGTTCTTC.

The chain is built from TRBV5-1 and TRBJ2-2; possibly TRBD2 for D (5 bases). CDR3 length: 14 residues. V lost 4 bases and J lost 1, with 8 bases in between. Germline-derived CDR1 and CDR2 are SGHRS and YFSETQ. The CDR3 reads CASSLGGNTGELFF. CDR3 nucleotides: TGCGCCAGCAGCCTTGGAGGGAACACCGGGGAGCTGTTTTTT.

CDR3 amino acids: CASSGLAGVEGEQFF. CDR3 DNA: TGTGCCAGCAGTGGTCTAGCGGGAGTTGAAGGTGAGCAGTTCTTC. This chain joins TRBV6-6 and TRBJ2-1, with TRBD2 identical over 10 bases. J was trimmed by 9 bases and V by 5 bases; bases with no gene match: 10. Per germline, CDR1 MNHNY and CDR2 SVGAGI (reference sequence). This CDR3 spans 15 amino acids.

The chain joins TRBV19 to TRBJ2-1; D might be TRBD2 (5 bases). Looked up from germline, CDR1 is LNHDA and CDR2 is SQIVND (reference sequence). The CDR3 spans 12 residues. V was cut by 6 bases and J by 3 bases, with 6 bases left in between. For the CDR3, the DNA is TGTGCCAGTAGGGCGGGCTACAATGAGCAGTTCTTC. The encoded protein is CASRAGYNEQFF.

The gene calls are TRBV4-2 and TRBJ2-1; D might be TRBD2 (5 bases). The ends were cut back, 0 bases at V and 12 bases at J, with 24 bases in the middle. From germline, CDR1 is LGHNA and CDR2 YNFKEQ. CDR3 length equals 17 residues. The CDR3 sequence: CASSQDDAGEGYFGQFF. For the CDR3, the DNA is TGTGCCAGCAGCCAAGATGATGCCGGGGAAGGGTACTTTGGGCAGTTCTTC.

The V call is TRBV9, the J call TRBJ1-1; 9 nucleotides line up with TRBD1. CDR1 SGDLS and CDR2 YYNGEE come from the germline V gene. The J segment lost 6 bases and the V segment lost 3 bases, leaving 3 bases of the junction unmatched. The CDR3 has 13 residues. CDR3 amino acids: CASSGTGVAEAFF. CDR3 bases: TGTGCCAGCAGCGGGACAGGGGTCGCTGAAGCTTTCTTT.